The clone carrying this TCR beta chain was observed a handful of times. Its cognate antigen is unknown. Trimming took 1 base from V and 7 from J, leaving 10 bases between them. This CDR3 has 14 amino acids. Germline-derived CDR1 and CDR2 are SEHNR and FQNEAQ (reference sequence). The sample is drawn from a study of PD-1 blockade in classical Hodgkin lymphoma. Looking at the study overall: Every 2 weeks, patients had 3 mg/kg nivolumab intravenously.

Overall study results and limits: Exclusion was applied to patients who started nivolumab under 1 year after ASCT. Before treatment, TCR diversity in newly diagnosed patients was reportedly lower than in healthy donors. Newly diagnosed and completely responding patients shared comparable baseline diversity.

Time point in this sample: cycle 4 day 1 (C4D1), after less than seven weeks of nivolumab. All the patients suffered relapse after autologous stem cell transplantation, and brentuximab vedotin exposure differed. It was by magnetic negative selection that CD4+ T cells were purified from thawed PBMCs. The data were produced by immunoSEQ multiplex PCR, yet TCRdb's version contains in-frame clones alone and is incomplete. The profile shows around 9,600 clones, around 74% of them singletons. The chain has TRBV7-9 and TRBJ1-4; possibly TRBD1 for D (5 bases). Specimen: CD4+ T cells from blood, collected before the fourth cycle of nivolumab. The TCR originated in a human donor with classical Hodgkin lymphoma. Written as DNA, the CDR3 is TGTGCCAGCAGCTTAGGTCAGGGCGGTGAAAAACTGTTTTTT. It translates to CASSLGQGGEKLFF.